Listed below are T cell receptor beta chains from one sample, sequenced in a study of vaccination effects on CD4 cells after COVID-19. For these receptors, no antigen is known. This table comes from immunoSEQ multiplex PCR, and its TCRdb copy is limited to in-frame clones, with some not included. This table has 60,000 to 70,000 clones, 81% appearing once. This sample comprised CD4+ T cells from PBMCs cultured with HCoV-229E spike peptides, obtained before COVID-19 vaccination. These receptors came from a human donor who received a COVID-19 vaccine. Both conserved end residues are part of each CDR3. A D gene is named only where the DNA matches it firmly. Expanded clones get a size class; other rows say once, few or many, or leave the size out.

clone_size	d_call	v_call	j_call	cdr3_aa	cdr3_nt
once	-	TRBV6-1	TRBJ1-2	CASSDAGLLGYTF	TGTGCCAGCAGTGATGCGGGGTTACTTGGCTACACCTTC
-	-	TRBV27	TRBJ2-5	CASSKAGPRSETQYF	TGTGCCAGCAGTAAGGCAGGCCCCAGGTCGGAGACCCAGTACTTC
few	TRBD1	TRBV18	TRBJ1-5	CASSPSRDRGGGPQHF	TGTGCCAGCTCACCCTCTAGGGACAGGGGGGGAGGGCCCCAGCATTTT
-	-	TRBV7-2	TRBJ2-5	CASSLRRTAQETQYF	TGTGCCAGCAGCTTAAGGCGGACAGCCCAAGAGACCCAGTACTTC
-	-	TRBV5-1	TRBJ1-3	CASSLDSSGNTIYF	TGCGCCAGCAGCTTGGATAGCTCTGGAAACACCATATATTTT
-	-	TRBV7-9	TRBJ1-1	CASSLGWGNTEAFF	TGTGCCAGCAGCTTAGGATGGGGGAACACTGAAGCTTTCTTT
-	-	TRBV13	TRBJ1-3	CASSIWSVDTIYF	TGTGCCAGCTCAATTTGGAGTGTGGACACCATATATTTT
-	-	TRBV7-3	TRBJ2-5	CASSQQAGGWETQYF	TGTGCCAGCAGCCAACAGGCGGGTGGATGGGAGACCCAGTACTTC
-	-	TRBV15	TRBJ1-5	CATSRGNRDRPYQPQHF	TGTGCCACCAGCAGGGGAAACCGGGACCGACCCTATCAGCCCCAGCATTTT
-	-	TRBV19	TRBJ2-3	CASSIPQAPHTQYF	TGTGCCAGTAGTATCCCCCAGGCGCCCCATACGCAGTATTTT
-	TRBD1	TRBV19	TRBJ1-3	CATGQGAPLSSGNTIYF	TGTGCCACGGGACAGGGGGCCCCGTTGAGCTCTGGAAACACCATATATTTT
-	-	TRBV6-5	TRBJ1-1	CASSYSGQSTEAFF	TGTGCCAGCAGTTATTCAGGGCAGTCAACTGAAGCTTTCTTT
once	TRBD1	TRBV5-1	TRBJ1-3	CASSLGTGDNTIYF	TGCGCCAGCAGCTTGGGGACAGGGGACAACACCATATATTTT
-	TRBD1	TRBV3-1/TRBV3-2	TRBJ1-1	CASRGQGEVGTEAFF	TGTGCCAGCAGGGGACAGGGTGAGGTGGGCACTGAAGCTTTCTTT
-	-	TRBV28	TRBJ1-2	CASSFLSGGAYGYTF	TGTGCCAGCAGTTTCTTATCGGGGGGCGCCTATGGCTACACCTTC
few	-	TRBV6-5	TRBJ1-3	CASSRGTASGNTIYF	TGTGCCAGCAGCCGAGGGACGGCCTCTGGAAACACCATATATTTT
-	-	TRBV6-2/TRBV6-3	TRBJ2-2	CASSHNTGELFF	TGTGCCAGCAGTCATAACACCGGGGAGCTGTTTTTT
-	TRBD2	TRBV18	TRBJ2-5	CASSPSGGAQETQYF	TGTGCCAGCTCACCAAGCGGGGGGGCCCAAGAGACCCAGTACTTC
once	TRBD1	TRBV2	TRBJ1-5	CASSKGQGRANQPQHF	TGTGCCAGCAGTAAGGGACAGGGACGGGCCAATCAGCCCCAGCATTTT
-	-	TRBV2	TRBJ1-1	CASRAGPNTEAFF	TGTGCCAGCAGGGCAGGTCCGAACACTGAAGCTTTCTTT
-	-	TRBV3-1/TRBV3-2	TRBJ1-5	CASSQDNNQPQHF	TGTGCCAGCAGCCAGGACAATAATCAGCCCCAGCATTTT
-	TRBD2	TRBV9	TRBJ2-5	CASSVGLSGEGTQYF	TGTGCCAGCAGCGTAGGACTTTCGGGGGAGGGGACCCAGTACTTC
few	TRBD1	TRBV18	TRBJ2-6	CASSPPGGTSGANVLTF	TGTGCCAGCTCACCACCAGGGGGCACCTCTGGGGCCAACGTCCTGACTTTC
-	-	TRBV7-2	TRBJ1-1	CASSVQRNTEAFF	TGTGCCAGCAGCGTACAGAGGAACACTGAAGCTTTCTTT
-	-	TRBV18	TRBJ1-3	CASSPQTASGNTIYF	TGTGCCAGCTCACCACAAACGGCCTCTGGAAACACCATATATTTT
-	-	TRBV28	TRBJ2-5	CASGGLQETQYF	TGTGCCAGCGGAGGACTACAGGAGACCCAGTACTTC
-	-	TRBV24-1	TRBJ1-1	CATSERGGHTEAFF	TGTGCCACCAGTGAACGCGGGGGGCACACTGAAGCTTTCTTT
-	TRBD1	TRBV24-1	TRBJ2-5	CATSDMGTGRETQYF	TGTGCCACCAGTGATATGGGGACAGGGCGGGAGACCCAGTACTTC
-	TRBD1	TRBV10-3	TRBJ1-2	CAISEPPGQGANGYTF	TGTGCCATCAGTGAACCCCCAGGACAGGGGGCGAATGGCTACACCTTC
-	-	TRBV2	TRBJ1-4	CASSERRATNEKLFF	TGTGCCAGCAGTGAGCGCCGGGCAACTAATGAAAAACTGTTTTTT
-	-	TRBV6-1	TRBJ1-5	CASSEGGQLYQPQHF	TGTGCCAGCAGTGAGGGCGGACAGCTTTATCAGCCCCAGCATTTT
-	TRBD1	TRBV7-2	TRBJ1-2	CASRRDRGGNGYTF	TGTGCCAGCAGAAGAGACAGGGGAGGGAATGGCTACACCTTC
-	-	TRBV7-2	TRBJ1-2	CASSLAGYGYTF	TGTGCCAGCAGCTTAGCCGGATATGGCTACACCTTC
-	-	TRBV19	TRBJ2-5	CAVGGRAKETQYF	TGTGCCGTGGGGGGCAGGGCCAAAGAGACCCAGTACTTC
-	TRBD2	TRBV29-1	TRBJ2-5	CSVEGGVVQETQYF	TGCAGCGTTGAGGGGGGGGTAGTCCAAGAGACCCAGTACTTC
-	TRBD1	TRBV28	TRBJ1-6	CASRRTGQGSSPLHF	TGTGCCAGCAGACGAACGGGACAGGGATCATCACCCCTCCACTTT
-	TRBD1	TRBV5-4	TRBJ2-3	CASSPGQGTDTQYF	TGTGCCAGCAGCCCGGGACAGGGTACAGATACGCAGTATTTT
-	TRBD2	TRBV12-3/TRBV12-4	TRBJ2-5	CASRAGGRETQYF	TGTGCCAGCAGAGCGGGGGGGCGGGAGACCCAGTACTTC
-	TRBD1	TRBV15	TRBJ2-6	CATSRQGSGANVLTF	TGTGCCACCAGTAGACAGGGGTCTGGGGCCAACGTCCTGACTTTC
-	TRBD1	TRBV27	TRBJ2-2	CASSFGQAGGELFF	TGTGCCAGCAGTTTCGGACAGGCAGGCGGGGAGCTGTTTTTT
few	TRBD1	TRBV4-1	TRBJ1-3	CASSQDRGRNTIYF	TGCGCCAGCAGCCAAGATAGGGGGCGAAACACCATATATTTT
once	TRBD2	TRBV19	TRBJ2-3	CASSMGGGTDTQYF	TGTGCCAGTAGTATGGGAGGGGGCACAGATACGCAGTATTTT
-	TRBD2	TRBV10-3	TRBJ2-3	CAISESGGRSTDTQYF	TGTGCCATCAGTGAGAGCGGGGGCCGTTCGACAGATACGCAGTATTTT
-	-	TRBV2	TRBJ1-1	CASSRSRNTEAFF	TGTGCCAGCAGTAGAAGTCGGAACACTGAAGCTTTCTTT
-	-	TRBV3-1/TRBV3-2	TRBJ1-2	CASSPSSYGYTF	TGTGCCAGCAGCCCGAGTTCTTATGGCTACACCTTC
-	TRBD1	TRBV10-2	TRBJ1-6	CASRDRDSPLHF	TGCGCCAGCCGGGACAGGGACTCACCCCTCCACTTT
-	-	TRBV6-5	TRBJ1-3	CASTRTAGNTIYF	TGTGCCAGCACCAGGACGGCAGGAAACACCATATATTTT
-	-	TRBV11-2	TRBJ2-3	CASSLAHRDTQYF	TGTGCCAGCAGCTTAGCCCACAGGGATACGCAGTATTTT
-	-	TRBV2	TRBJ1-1	CASTTGTSTEAFF	TGTGCCAGCACCACCGGGACTTCCACTGAAGCTTTCTTT
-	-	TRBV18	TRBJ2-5	CASSPRIGQYEETQYF	TGTGCCAGCTCACCACGAATCGGACAGTATGAAGAGACCCAGTACTTC
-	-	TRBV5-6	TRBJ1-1	CASSAERGRTEAFF	TGTGCCAGCAGCGCTGAGCGGGGTAGGACTGAAGCTTTCTTT
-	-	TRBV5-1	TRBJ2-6	CASSRPEGPGANVLTF	TGCGCCAGCAGCCGACCCGAAGGACCTGGGGCCAACGTCCTGACTTTC
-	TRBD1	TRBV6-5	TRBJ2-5	CASSLQGASWETQYF	TGTGCCAGCAGTCTCCAGGGGGCTTCCTGGGAGACCCAGTACTTC
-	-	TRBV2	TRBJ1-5	CASSEIQVYQPQHF	TGTGCCAGCAGTGAAATTCAGGTATATCAGCCCCAGCATTTT